The clone carrying this T cell receptor (beta chain) was counted at least ten times. Its target is unknown. V was cut by 2 bases and J by 0 bases, with 17 bases left in between. This CDR3 is built from 18 residues. CDR1 is MGHRA and CDR2 is YSYEKL in the germline V gene. TCRdb reprocessed the RT-PCR reads via MiXCR and lists one record per CDR3 protein. The sample lists 200,000 to 300,000 distinct CDR3 sequences, over 9% occurring once. The sample comes from a study of response to subunit inactivated influenza vaccine. Study-wide points: Only a handful of new T cells, the authors suggested, are recruited with each seasonal influenza vaccination.

Sequencing was performed on non-naive T cells sorted from PBMCs, taken 14 to 15 days before vaccination. The chain links TRBV4-1 to TRBJ1-3, with a weak D call TRBD1 (5 bases). This clonotype originated in a man aged 45 to 65 who received an inactivated influenza vaccine. In DNA, the CDR3 is TGCGCCAGCAGCCAATCTCGAATGACCCAGGGCTCTGGAAACACCATATATTTT. This gives the protein CASSQSRMTQGSGNTIYF.